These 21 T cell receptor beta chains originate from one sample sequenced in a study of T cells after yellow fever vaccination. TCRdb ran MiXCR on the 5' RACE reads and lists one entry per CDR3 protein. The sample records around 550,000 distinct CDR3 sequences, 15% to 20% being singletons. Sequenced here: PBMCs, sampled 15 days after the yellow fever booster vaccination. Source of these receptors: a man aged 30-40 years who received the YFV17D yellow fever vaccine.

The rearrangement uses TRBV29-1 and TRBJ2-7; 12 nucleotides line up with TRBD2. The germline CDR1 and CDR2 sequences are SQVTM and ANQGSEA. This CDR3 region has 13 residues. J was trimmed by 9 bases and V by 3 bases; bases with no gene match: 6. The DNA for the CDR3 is TGCAGCGTTGATCAGACTAGCGGGAGTATGCAGTACTTC. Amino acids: CSVDQTSGSMQYF.

The CDR3 bases are TGCAGTGCTATAAGAAGAGACGGCCCGGAATCGGAGCAGTACTTC. Amino acid sequence: CSAIRRDGPESEQYF. This sequence joins TRBV20-1 and TRBJ2-7, with D unresolved. Per germline, CDR1 DFQATT and CDR2 SNEGSKA (reference sequence). The CDR3 has 15 residues. The V end was cut by 4 bases, the J end by 7 bases, with 23 bases between.

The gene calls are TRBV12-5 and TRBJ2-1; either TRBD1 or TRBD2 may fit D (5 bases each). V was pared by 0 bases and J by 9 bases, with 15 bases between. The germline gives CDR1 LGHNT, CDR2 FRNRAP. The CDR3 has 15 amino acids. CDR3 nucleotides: TGTGCTAGTGGTTTGGTACCCGGGGCTAGTATTGAGCAGTTCTTC. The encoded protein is CASGLVPGASIEQFF.

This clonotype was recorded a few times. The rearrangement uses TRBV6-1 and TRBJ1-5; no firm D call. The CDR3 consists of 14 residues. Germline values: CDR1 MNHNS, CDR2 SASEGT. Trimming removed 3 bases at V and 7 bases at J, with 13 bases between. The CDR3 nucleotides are TGTGCCAGCAGTGAGGAGGACGGGGTACAGCCCCAGCATTTT. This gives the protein CASSEEDGVQPQHF.

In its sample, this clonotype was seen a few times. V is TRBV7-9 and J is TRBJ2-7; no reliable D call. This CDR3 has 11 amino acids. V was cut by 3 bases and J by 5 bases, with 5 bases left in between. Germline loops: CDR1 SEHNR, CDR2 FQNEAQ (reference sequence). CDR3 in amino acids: CASSFSDEQYF. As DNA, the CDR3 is TGTGCCAGCAGCTTCAGCGACGAGCAGTACTTC.

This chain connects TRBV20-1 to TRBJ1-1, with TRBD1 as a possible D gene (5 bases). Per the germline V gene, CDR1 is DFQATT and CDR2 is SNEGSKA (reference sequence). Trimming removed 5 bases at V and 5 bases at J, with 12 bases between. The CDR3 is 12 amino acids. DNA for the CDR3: TGCAGTGCTTTCAGGGTTCGGACTGAAGCTTTCTTT. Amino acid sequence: CSAFRVRTEAFF.

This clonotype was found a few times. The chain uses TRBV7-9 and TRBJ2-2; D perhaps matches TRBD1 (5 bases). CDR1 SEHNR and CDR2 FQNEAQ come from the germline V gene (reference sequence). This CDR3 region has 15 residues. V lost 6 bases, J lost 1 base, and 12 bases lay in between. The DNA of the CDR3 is TGTGCCAGCAGACTCACAACAGGGAACACCGGGGAGCTGTTTTTT. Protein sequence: CASRLTTGNTGELFF. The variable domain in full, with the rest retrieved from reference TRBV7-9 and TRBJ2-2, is DTGVSQNPRHKITKRGQNVTFRCDPISEHNRLYWYRQTLGQGPEFLTYFQNEAQLEKSRLLSDRFSAERPKGSFSTLEIQRTEQGDSAMYLCASRLTTGNTGELFFGEGSRLTVL.

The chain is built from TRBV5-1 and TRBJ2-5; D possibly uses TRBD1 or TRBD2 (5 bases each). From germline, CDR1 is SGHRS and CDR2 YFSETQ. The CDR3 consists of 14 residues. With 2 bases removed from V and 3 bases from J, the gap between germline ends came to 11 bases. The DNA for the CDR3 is TGCGCCAGCAGCTTACCCGGGACGGAAGAGACCCAGTACTTC. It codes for CASSLPGTEETQYF.

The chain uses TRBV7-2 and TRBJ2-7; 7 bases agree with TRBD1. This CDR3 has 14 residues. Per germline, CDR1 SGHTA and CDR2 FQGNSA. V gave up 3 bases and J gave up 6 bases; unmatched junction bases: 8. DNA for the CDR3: TGTGCCAGCAGCTTCGCGTACAGGGGCAGCGAGCAGTACTTC. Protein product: CASSFAYRGSEQYF.

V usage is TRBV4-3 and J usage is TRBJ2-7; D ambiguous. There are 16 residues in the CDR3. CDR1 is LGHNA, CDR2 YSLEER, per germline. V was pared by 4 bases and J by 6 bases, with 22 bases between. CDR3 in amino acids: CASSPQRAEIIGEQYF. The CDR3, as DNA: TGCGCCAGCAGCCCCCAAAGGGCGGAAATTATTGGCGAGCAGTACTTC.

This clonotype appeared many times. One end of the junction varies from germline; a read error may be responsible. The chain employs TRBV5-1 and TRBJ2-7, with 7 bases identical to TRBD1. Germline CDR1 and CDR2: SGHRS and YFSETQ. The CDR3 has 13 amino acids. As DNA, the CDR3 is TGTGCCAGCTCACCGGACAGGACCTACGAGCAGTACTTC. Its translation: CASSPDRTYEQYF.

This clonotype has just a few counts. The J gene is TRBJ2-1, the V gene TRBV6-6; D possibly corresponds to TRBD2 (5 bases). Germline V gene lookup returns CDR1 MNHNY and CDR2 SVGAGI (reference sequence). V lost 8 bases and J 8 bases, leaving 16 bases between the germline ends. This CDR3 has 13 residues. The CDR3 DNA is TGTGCCAGCGGAAGGTTATCGAGGGATGAGCAGTTCTTC. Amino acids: CASGRLSRDEQFF.

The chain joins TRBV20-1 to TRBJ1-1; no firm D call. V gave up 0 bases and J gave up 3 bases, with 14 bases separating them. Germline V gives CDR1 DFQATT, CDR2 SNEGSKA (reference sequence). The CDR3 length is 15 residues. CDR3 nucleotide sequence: TGCAGTGCTAGAGATCCCACTGACGGGGACACTGAAGCTTTCTTT. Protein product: CSARDPTDGDTEAFF.

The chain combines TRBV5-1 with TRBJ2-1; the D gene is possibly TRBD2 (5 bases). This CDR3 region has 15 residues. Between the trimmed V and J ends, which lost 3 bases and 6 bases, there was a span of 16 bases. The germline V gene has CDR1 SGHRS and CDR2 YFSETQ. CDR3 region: CASSWGVTGGNEQFF. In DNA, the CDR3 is TGCGCCAGCAGCTGGGGAGTTACCGGCGGCAATGAGCAGTTCTTC. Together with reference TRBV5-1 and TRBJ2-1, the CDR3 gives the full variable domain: KAGVTQTPRYLIKTRGQQVTLSCSPISGHRSVSWYQQTPGQGLQFLFEYFSETQRNKGNFPGRFSGRQFSNSRSEMNVSTLELGDSALYLCASSWGVTGGNEQFFGPGTRLTVL.

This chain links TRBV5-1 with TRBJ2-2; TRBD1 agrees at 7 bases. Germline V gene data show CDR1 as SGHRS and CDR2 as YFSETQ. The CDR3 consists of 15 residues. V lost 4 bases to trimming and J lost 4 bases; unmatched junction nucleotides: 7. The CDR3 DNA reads TGCGCCAGCAGCAGAGACAGGGCAATCACCGGGGAGCTGTTTTTT. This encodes CASSRDRAITGELFF.

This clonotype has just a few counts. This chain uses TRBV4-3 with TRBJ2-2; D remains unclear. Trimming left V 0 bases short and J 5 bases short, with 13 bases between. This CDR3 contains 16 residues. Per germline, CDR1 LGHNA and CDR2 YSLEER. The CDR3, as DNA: TGCGCCAGCAGCCAAGATCGGGTCACTCGTACCGGGGAGCTGTTTTTT. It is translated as CASSQDRVTRTGELFF.

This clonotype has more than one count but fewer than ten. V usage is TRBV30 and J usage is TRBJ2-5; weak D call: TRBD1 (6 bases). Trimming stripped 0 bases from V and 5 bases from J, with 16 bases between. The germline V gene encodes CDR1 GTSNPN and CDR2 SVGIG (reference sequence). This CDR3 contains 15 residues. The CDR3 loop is CAWSVILTGSETQYF. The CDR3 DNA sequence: TGTGCCTGGAGTGTAATCTTAACAGGGTCGGAGACCCAGTACTTC.

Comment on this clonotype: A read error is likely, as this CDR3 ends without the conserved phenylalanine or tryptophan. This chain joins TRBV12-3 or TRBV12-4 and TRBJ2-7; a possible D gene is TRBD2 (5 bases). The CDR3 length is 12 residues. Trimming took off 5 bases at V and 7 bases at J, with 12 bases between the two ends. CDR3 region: CASSPGSREQYL. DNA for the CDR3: TGTGCCAGCAGTCCGGGATCTAGGGAGCAGTACCTC.

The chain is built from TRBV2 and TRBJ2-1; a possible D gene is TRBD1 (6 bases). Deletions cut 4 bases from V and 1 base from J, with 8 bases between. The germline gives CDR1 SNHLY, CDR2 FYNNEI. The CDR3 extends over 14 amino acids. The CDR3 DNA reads TGTGCCAGCAGTGGGGGGCTATCCTACAATGAGCAGTTCTTC. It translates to CASSGGLSYNEQFF.

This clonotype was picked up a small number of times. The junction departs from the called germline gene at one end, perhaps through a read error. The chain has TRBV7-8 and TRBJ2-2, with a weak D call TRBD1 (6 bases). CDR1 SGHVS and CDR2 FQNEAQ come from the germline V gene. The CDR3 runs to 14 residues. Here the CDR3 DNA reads TGTGCCAGCAGCCGGACAGACAACACCGAGGAGCTGTTTTTT. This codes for CASSRTDNTEELFF.

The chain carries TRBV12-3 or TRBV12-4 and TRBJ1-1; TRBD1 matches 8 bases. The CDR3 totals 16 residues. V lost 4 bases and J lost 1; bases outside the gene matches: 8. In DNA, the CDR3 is TGTGCCAGCAGTTCGACAGGGGTAGTTAGGAACACTGAAGCTTTCTTT. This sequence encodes CASSSTGVVRNTEAFF.